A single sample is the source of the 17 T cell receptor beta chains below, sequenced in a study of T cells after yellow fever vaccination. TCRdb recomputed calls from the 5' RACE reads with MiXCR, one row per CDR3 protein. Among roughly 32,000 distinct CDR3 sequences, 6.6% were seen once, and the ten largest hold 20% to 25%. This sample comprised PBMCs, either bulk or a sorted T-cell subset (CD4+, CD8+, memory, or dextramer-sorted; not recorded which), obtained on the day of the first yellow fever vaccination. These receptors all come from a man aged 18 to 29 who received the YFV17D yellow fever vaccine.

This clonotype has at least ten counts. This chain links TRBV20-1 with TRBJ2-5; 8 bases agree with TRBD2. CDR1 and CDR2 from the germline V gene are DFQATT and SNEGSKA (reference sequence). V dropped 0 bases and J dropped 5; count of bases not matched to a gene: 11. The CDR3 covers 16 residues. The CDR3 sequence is CSARDRPGGPSETQYF. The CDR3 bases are TGCAGTGCTAGAGATCGACCGGGGGGGCCTAGTGAGACCCAGTACTTC.

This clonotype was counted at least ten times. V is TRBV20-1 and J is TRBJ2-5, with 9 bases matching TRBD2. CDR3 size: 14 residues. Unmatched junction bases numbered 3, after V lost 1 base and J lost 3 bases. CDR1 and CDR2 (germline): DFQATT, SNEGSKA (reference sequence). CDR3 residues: CSARAGGGEETQYF. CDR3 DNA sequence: TGCAGTGCTAGAGCTGGCGGGGGGGAAGAGACCCAGTACTTC.

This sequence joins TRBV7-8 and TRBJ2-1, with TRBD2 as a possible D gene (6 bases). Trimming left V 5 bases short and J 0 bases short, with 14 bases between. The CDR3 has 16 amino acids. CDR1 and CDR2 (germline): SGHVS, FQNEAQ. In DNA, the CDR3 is TGTGCCAGCAGCCCCCCTGAGACTAGCTCCTACAATGAGCAGTTCTTC. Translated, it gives CASSPPETSSYNEQFF.

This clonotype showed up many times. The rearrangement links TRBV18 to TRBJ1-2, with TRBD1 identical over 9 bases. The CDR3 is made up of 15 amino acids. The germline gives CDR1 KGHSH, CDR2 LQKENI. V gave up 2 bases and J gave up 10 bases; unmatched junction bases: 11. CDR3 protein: CASSPSGTGTKTYTF. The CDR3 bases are TGTGCCAGCTCACCAAGTGGGACAGGGACCAAGACCTACACCTTC. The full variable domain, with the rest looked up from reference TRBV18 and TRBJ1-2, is NAGVMQNPRHLVRRRGQEARLRCSPMKGHSHVYWYRQLPEEGLKFMVYLQKENIIDESGMPKERFSAEFPKEGPSILRIQQVVRGDSAAYFCASSPSGTGTKTYTFGSGTRLTVV.

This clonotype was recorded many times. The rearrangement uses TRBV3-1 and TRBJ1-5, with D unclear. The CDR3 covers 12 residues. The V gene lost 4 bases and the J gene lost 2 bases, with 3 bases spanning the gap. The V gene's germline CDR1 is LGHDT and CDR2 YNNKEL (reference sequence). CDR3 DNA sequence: TGTGCCAGCAGCCGGGGCAATCAGCCCCAGCATTTT. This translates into CASSRGNQPQHF. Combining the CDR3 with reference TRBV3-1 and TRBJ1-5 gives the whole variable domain DTAVSQTPKYLVTQMGNDKSIKCEQNLGHDTMYWYKQDSKKFLKIMFSYNNKELIINETVPNRFSPKSPDKAHLNLHINSLELGDSAVYFCASSRGNQPQHFGDGTRLSIL.

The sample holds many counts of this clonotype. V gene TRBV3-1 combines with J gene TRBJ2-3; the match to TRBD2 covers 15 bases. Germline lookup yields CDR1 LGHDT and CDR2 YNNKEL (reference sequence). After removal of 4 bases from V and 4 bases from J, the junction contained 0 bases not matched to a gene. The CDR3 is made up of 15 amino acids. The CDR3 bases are TGTGCCAGCAGCCGGACTAGCGGGGGGGCAGATACGCAGTATTTT. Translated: CASSRTSGGADTQYF.

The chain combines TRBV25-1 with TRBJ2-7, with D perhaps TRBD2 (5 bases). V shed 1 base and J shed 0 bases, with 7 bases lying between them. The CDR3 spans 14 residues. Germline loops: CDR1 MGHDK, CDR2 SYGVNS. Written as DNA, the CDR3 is TGTGCCAGCAGTGAATCCGGGATCTCCTACGAGCAGTACTTC. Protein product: CASSESGISYEQYF.

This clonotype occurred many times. The CDR3 loop is CASGLGDSTQETQYF. The CDR3, as DNA: TGTGCTAGTGGTTTGGGGGACAGTACCCAAGAGACCCAGTACTTC. V and J are TRBV12-5 and TRBJ2-5, with 7 bases identical to TRBD1. The V and J ends lost 1 base and 1 base, in that order; junction bases with no gene match: 3. This CDR3 is 15 amino acids long. Per the germline V gene, CDR1 is LGHNT and CDR2 is FRNRAP.

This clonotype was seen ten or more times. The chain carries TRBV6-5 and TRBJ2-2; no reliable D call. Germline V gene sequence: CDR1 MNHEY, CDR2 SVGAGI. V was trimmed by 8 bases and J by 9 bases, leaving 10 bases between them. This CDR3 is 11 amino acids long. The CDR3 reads CASSSRRELFF. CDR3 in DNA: TGTGCCAGCTCGTCTCGAAGGGAGCTGTTTTTT.

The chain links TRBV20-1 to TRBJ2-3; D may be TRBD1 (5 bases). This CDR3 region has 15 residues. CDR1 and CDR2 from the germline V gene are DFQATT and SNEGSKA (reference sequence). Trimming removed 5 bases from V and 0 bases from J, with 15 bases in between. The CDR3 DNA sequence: TGCAGTGCTTTGGGGCCGACTCGAAGCACAGATACGCAGTATTTT. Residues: CSALGPTRSTDTQYF.

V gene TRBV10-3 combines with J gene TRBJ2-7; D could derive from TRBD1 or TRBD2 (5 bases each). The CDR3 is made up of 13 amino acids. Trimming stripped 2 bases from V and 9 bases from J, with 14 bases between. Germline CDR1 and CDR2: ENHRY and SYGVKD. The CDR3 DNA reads TGTGCCATCAGTGAGAGCCCCGGGGCTGGGCAGTACGTC. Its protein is CAISESPGAGQYV.

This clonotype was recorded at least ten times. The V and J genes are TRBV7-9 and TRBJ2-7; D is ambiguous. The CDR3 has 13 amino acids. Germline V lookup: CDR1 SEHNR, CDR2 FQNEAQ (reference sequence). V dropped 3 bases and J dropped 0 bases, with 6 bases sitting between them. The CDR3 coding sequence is TGTGCCAGCAGCTTCTTGAGCTCCTACGAGCAGTACGTC. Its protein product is CASSFLSSYEQYV.

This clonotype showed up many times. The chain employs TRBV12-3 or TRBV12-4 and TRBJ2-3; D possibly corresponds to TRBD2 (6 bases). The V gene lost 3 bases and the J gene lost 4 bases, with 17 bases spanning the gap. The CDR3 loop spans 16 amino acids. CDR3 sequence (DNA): TGTGCCAGCAGTTTGGGCGCTAGCAGGAGGGCAGATACGCAGTATTTT. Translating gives CASSLGASRRADTQYF.

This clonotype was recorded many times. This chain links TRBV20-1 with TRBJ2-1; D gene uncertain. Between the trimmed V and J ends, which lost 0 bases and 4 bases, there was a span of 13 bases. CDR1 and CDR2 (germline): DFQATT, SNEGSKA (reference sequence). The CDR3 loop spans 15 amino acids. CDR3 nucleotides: TGCAGTGCTAGAGATCTTGCAGACTGGTACAATGAGCAGTTCTTC. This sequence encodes CSARDLADWYNEQFF.

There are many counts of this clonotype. The CDR3 DNA sequence: TGTGCCAGCAGCCGAGGGTGGGACACCATATATTTT. It specifies CASSRGWDTIYF. This chain links TRBV3-1 with TRBJ1-3; D call uncertain. Germline V gene data show CDR1 as LGHDT and CDR2 as YNNKEL (reference sequence). The ends were cut back, 4 bases at V and 8 bases at J, with 9 bases in the middle. The CDR3 totals 12 residues.

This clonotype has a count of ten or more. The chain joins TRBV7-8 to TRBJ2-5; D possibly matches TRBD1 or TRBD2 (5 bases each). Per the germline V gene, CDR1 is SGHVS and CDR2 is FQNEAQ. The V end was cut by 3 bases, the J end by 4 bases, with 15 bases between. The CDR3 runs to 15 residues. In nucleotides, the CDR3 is TGTGCCAGCAGCTTGGCAGGGACGACTGGAGAGACCCAGTACTTC. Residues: CASSLAGTTGETQYF.

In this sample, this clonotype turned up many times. The CDR3 sequence: CASSPRTVHAYNEQFF. The CDR3 nucleotides read TGTGCCAGCAGCCCCCGGACGGTGCACGCCTACAATGAGCAGTTCTTC. The rearrangement uses TRBV7-2 and TRBJ2-1; D uncertain. CDR3 length equals 16 residues. Looked up from germline, CDR1 is SGHTA and CDR2 is FQGNSA. V gave up 5 bases and J gave up 2 bases, with 16 bases separating them.